This entry lists 21 T cell receptor beta chains sequenced from one sample in a study of regulatory T cells in long-lasting Graves disease. CDR3 regions were amplified by Arm-PCR using iRepertoire HTBI primers to build TCR beta libraries. TCRdb re-called the multiplex PCR reads through MiXCR, storing one row per CDR3 protein. Of 400,000 to 650,000 distinct CDR3 sequences detected, around 15% appear once; the ten largest clones hold roughly 25%. Indicated time point: newly diagnosed GD, antithyroid drugs for less than 3 months. The TCR library was made from RNA extracted from PBMCs. The sample was also reused in another study, on T cells in Graves' hyperthyroidism and ophthalmopathy.

Sequencing used peripheral blood mononuclear cells (PBMCs), obtained at new diagnosis, from a patient treated with antithyroid drugs. These receptors were obtained from a woman aged 35-65 years with Graves disease.

This clonotype has a count of ten or more. The J gene is TRBJ2-1, the V gene TRBV20-1, with D perhaps matching TRBD1 (6 bases). Between the trimmed V and J ends, which lost 0 bases and 6 bases, there was a span of 18 bases. This CDR3 comprises 16 residues. Germline CDR1 is DFQATT and CDR2 is SNEGSKA (reference sequence). DNA for the CDR3: TGCAGTGCTAGAGAATTCCGCAGGGGTGGTTTCAATGAGCAGTTCTTC. As protein: CSAREFRRGGFNEQFF.

Only a few counts were recorded for this clonotype. The rearrangement joins TRBV19 to TRBJ1-1; D is undetermined. This CDR3 is built from 15 residues. Germline CDR1 reads LNHDA; CDR2 reads SQIVND (reference sequence). With 3 bases removed from V and 4 bases from J, the gap between germline ends came to 15 bases. The CDR3 loop reads CASSIGSGGGTEAFF. The DNA of the CDR3 is TGTGCCAGTAGTATTGGTTCAGGCGGTGGCACTGAAGCTTTCTTT.

The chain carries TRBV19 and TRBJ2-7; the match to TRBD2 covers 7 bases. Trimming cost V 3 bases and J 2 bases; bases outside gene matches: 4. The CDR3 length is 14 residues. CDR1 and CDR2 from the germline V gene are LNHDA and SQIVND (reference sequence). In nucleotides, the CDR3 is TGTGCCAGTAGTATTGCCCGGGGGGCCTACGAGCAGTACTTC. Amino acids: CASSIARGAYEQYF.

This clonotype was counted only a few times. A read error is possible here, since a much larger clone lies one base away. The J gene is TRBJ1-2, the V gene TRBV2; 8 nucleotides agree with TRBD1. Germline loops: CDR1 SNHLY, CDR2 FYNNEI. CDR3 size: 13 residues. The V gene end was trimmed by 8 bases and the J gene end by 8 bases; junction bases not matched to a gene: 10. This CDR3 reads CASGRTGPLGYTF. As DNA, the CDR3 is TGTGCCAGCGGTCGGACAGGGCCTTTGGGCTACACCTTC.

The table lists this clonotype with a few counts. The germline gene is not matched at one end of the junction; a read error may be the cause. The genes are TRBV4-1 and TRBJ1-1; 7 nucleotides agree with TRBD1. Germline values: CDR1 MGHRA, CDR2 YSYEKL. The CDR3 runs to 15 residues. CDR3 sequence reads: CASSQGQISNTEAFF. The CDR3 DNA sequence: TGTGCCAGCAGCCAGGGACAGATTTCGAACACTGAAGCTTTCTTT.

This clonotype was observed a few times. V gene TRBV3-1 combines with J gene TRBJ2-6; D remains unclear. This CDR3 is built from 15 residues. Per germline, CDR1 LGHDT and CDR2 YNNKEL (reference sequence). V was trimmed by 4 bases and J by 0 bases, leaving 7 bases between them. The CDR3 reads CASSRGVSGANVLTF. DNA of the CDR3: TGTGCCAGCAGCCGAGGAGTCTCTGGGGCCAACGTCCTGACTTTC.

This clonotype was observed at least ten times. V and J are TRBV28 and TRBJ2-7, with 7 bases lining up with TRBD2. V lost 5 bases to trimming and J lost 3 bases; unmatched junction nucleotides: 13. This CDR3 is 16 amino acids long. Germline V gene lookup returns CDR1 MDHEN and CDR2 SYDVKM. CDR3 loop: CASSITSGGSNYEQYF. CDR3 DNA sequence: TGTGCCAGCAGTATCACCTCCGGGGGGTCCAACTACGAGCAGTACTTC.

This clonotype came up many times. The V gene is TRBV5-1, the J gene TRBJ1-1; D remains unclear. CDR1 and CDR2 from the germline V gene are SGHRS and YFSETQ. V was trimmed by 3 bases and J by 5 bases, leaving 20 bases between them. This CDR3 is built from 16 residues. The CDR3 DNA follows: TGCGCCAGCAGCTGGAATCCAGTAAACGGAGGAACTGAAGCTTTCTTT. Translating gives CASSWNPVNGGTEAFF.

The table lists this clonotype with many counts. This rearrangement joins TRBV6-2 or TRBV6-3 to TRBJ2-3; 8 nucleotides match TRBD1. Unmatched junction bases numbered 8, after V lost 5 bases and J lost 1 base. This CDR3 region has 16 residues. Germline assignment: CDR1 MNHEY and CDR2 SVGEGT. CDR3 amino acids: CASSPLTGVGTDTQYF. CDR3 DNA: TGTGCCAGCAGTCCCCTGACAGGGGTGGGCACAGATACGCAGTATTTT.

This clonotype was seen at least ten times. J is TRBJ2-2 and V is TRBV2, with 9 bases that match TRBD1. The CDR3 extends over 15 amino acids. Germline V lookup: CDR1 SNHLY, CDR2 FYNNEI. V was pared by 6 bases and J by 5 bases, with 7 bases of the junction left unmatched. CDR3 nucleotides: TGTGCCAGCAGCTGGGAGACAGGGGGGACCGGGGAGCTGTTTTTT. Amino acids: CASSWETGGTGELFF.

This clonotype appeared many times. CDR3 nucleotide sequence: TGTGCCAGCAGCTCCAACGCCGGGACAGGAGTTGGCTACACCTTC. Protein sequence: CASSSNAGTGVGYTF. This chain joins TRBV7-9 and TRBJ1-2; 8 nucleotides line up with TRBD1. The CDR3 length is 15 residues. The germline CDR1 and CDR2 sequences are SEHNR and FQNEAQ (reference sequence). V shed 4 bases and J 7 bases; nucleotides not matched to a gene: 11.

The table lists this clonotype with a few counts. V and J are TRBV5-1 and TRBJ2-2, with unresolved D. Trimming shortened V by 4 bases and J by 5 bases, and 12 bases separated the two germline ends. The CDR3 totals 14 residues. Looked up from germline, CDR1 is SGHRS and CDR2 is YFSETQ. The CDR3 protein is CASSTRLNTGELFF. DNA of the CDR3: TGCGCCAGCAGCACCAGGTTAAATACCGGGGAGCTGTTTTTT.

The V gene is TRBV6-1, the J gene TRBJ2-3, with TRBD1 matching over 10 bases. V was clipped by 5 bases and J by 4 bases; unmatched bases: 9. Looked up from germline, CDR1 is MNHNS and CDR2 is SASEGT. The CDR3 is 16 residues long. The CDR3 sequence is CASSRTGGIAADTQYF. For the CDR3, the DNA is TGTGCCAGCAGTCGGACAGGGGGAATTGCGGCAGATACGCAGTATTTT.

This rearrangement joins TRBV24-1 to TRBJ2-1; TRBD1 matches 9 bases. Germline V gene sequence: CDR1 KGHDR, CDR2 SFDVKD. The CDR3 contains 16 residues. The V segment lost 3 bases and the J segment 2 bases; nucleotides outside the gene matches: 4. CDR3 in DNA: TGTGCCACCAGTGATCCGGGACAGGGTGCCTACAATGAGCAGTTCTTC. Protein product: CATSDPGQGAYNEQFF.

This clonotype was recorded at least ten times. The chain has TRBV28 and TRBJ1-1; D is possibly TRBD1 (5 bases). Germline CDR1 reads MDHEN; CDR2 reads SYDVKM. The CDR3 sequence is 17 residues long. The V gene lost 4 bases and the J gene lost 3 bases, with 21 bases spanning the gap. DNA for the CDR3: TGTGCCAGCAGTTCCGATCGTGCGGGACGGCAGTACACTGAAGCTTTCTTT. It translates to CASSSDRAGRQYTEAFF.

V usage is TRBV28 and J usage is TRBJ2-7; D is perhaps TRBD2 (6 bases). Trimming took 2 bases from V and 0 from J, leaving 11 bases between them. CDR1 MDHEN and CDR2 SYDVKM come from the germline V gene. The CDR3 has 15 residues. CDR3 in DNA: TGTGCCAGCAGTTTAGTGGGTAGCGGCTCCTACGAGCAGTACTTC. This codes for CASSLVGSGSYEQYF.

This clonotype has at least ten counts. The chain links TRBV12-3 or TRBV12-4 to TRBJ2-7; D unclear. Trimming cost V 3 bases and J 0 bases, with 15 bases left between them. The CDR3 length is 16 residues. CDR3 in DNA: TGTGCCAGCAGTTTTAGGCAGGCAGAATTCTCCTACGAGCAGTACTTC. This translates into CASSFRQAEFSYEQYF.

The chain carries TRBV9 and TRBJ2-1; TRBD2 matches at 8 bases. The DNA matches TRBJ2-7 better at its end, which makes the J call doubtful. The length of the CDR3 is 17 residues. CDR1 and CDR2 (germline): SGDLS, YYNGEE. CDR3 DNA sequence: TGTGCCAGCAGCGTAGTCGCGGGGGGCGGCTCCTACAATGAGCAGTACTTC. Its protein is CASSVVAGGGSYNEQYF.

This rearrangement joins TRBV6-1 to TRBJ2-3; 11 bases align to TRBD2. Germline V gene sequence: CDR1 MNHNS, CDR2 SASEGT. J gave up 5 bases and V 3 bases, and 10 bases lay outside the gene matches. The CDR3 extends over 17 amino acids. CDR3 in amino acids: CASSDGISSGGRDTQYF. The DNA of the CDR3 is TGTGCCAGCAGTGATGGGATCTCTAGCGGGGGGAGAGATACGCAGTATTTT.

This clonotype was observed many times. The genes are TRBV6-5 and TRBJ1-6; 7 bases are a match to TRBD1. The V segment lost 1 base and the J segment 7 bases; nucleotides outside the gene matches: 7. The CDR3 spans 16 residues. In germline, CDR1 is MNHEY, CDR2 SVGAGI. The CDR3 DNA sequence: TGTGCCAGCAGTTACTTCAGGGGACAGCGAAATTCACCCCTCCACTTT. Protein: CASSYFRGQRNSPLHF.

This chain links TRBV6-1 with TRBJ2-3; 9 positions match TRBD2. The V and J ends lost 6 bases and 5 bases, in that order; junction bases with no gene match: 3. The CDR3 covers 13 residues. The germline V gene encodes CDR1 MNHNS and CDR2 SASEGT. As DNA, the CDR3 is TGTGCCAGCAGGTTTAGCGGGGGAGATACGCAGTATTTT. Amino acid sequence: CASRFSGGDTQYF.